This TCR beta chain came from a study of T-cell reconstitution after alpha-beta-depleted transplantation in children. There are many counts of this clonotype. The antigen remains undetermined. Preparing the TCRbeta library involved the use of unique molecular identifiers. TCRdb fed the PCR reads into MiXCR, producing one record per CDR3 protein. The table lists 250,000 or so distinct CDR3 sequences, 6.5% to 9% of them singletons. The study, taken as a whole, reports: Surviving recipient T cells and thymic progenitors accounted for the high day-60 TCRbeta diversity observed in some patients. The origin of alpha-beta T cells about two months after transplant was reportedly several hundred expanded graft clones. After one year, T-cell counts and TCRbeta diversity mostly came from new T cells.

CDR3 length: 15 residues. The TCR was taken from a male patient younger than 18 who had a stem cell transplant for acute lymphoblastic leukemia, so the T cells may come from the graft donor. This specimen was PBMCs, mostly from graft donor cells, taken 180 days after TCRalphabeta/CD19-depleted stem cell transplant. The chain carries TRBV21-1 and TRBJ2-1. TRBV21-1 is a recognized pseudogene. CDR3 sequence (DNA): TGTGCCAGCAGCAAAGCTCGTCCTCCAACGAATGAGCAGTTCTTC. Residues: CASSKARPPTNEQFF.